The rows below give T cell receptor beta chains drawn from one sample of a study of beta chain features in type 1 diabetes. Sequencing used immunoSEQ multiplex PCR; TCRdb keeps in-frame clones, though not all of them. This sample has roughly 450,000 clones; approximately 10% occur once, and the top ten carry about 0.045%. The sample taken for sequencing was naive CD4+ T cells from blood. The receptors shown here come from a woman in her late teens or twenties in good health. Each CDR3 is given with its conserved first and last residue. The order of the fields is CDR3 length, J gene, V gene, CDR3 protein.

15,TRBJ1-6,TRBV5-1,CASSSTGQGHSPLHF
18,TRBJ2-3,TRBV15,CATSKKGHSGSGTDTQYF
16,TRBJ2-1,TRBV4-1,CASSQGSSGGYNEQFF
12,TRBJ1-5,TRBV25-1,CASSESGQPQHF
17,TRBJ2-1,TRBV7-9,CASSLANHRDRDYEQFF
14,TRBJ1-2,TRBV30,CAWNRRGWNYGYTF
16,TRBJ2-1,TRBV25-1,CASSEGGLVYRNEQFF
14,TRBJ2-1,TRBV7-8,CASSPSILDNEQFF
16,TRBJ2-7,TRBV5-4,CASSLGPGPGRDEQYF
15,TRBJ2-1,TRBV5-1,CASSSAGSSYNEQFF
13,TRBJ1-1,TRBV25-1,CASSRGAFTEAFF
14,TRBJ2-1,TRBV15,CATSPGGVRFEQFF
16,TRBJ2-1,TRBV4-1,CASSQDVSGRRNEQFF
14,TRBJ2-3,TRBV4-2,CASSQPGPADTQYF
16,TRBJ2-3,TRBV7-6,CASSLVVLAGTDTQYF
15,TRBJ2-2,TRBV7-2,CASSVGQLNTGELFF
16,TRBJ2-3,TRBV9,CASSDPGLASTDTQYF
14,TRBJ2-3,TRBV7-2,CASSTGGITDTQYF
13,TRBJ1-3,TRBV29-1,CSVAGLSGNTIYF
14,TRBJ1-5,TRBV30,CAWSNGGRDQPQHF
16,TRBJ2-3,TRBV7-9,CASSPQAGGPTDTQYF
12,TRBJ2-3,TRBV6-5,CASSYRDDTQYF
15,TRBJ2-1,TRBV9,CASSVGGGLRNEQFF
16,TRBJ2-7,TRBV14,CASSQDVFGKDLEQYF
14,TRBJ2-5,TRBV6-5,CASSRDRGKETQYF
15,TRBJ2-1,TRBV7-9,CASSFPDSVDNEQFF
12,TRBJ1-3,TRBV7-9,CASSLDGNTIYF
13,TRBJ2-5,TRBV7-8,CASSWTGPETQYF
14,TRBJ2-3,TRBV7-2,CASSLNPSTDTQYF
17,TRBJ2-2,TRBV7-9,CASSPHSSGGYTGELFF
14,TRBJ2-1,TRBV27,CASSLRPGLVSLFF
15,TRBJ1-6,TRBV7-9,CASSLMVGVNSPLHF
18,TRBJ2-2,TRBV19,CASSIPRGVQPNTGELFF
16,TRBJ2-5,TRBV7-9,CASSLALGGRQETQYF
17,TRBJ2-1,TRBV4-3,CASSLLSGTGVGNEQFF
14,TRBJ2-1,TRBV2,CASSENRGLNEQFF
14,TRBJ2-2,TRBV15,CATSSQGTVGELFF
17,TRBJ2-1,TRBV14,CASSQGRLGSLYNEQFF
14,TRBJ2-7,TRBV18,CASSPPRRVGEQYF
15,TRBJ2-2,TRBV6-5,CASSTYRVKTGELFF
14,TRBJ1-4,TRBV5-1,CASRQGQGRGKLFF
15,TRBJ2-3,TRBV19,CASSKGYPLTDTQYF